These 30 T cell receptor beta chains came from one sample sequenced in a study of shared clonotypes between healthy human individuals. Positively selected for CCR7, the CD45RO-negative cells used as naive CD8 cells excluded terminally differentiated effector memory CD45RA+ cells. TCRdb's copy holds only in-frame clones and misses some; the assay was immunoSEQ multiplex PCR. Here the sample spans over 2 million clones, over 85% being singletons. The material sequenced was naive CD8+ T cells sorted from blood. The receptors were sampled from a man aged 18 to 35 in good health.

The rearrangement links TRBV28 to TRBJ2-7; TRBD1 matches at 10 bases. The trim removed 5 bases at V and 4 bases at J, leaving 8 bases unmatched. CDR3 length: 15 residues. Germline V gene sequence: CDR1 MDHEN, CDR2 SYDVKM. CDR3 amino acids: CASSPQGTGAYEQYF. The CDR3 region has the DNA TGTGCCAGCAGTCCCCAGGGGACAGGGGCGTACGAGCAGTACTTC.

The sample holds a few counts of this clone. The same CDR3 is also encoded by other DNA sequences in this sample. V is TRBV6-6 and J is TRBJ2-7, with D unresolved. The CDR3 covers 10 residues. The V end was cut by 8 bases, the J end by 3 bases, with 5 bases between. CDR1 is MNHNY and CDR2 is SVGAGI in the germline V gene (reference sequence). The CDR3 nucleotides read TGTGCCAGCGGAGACTACGAGCAGTACTTC. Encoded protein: CASGDYEQYF.

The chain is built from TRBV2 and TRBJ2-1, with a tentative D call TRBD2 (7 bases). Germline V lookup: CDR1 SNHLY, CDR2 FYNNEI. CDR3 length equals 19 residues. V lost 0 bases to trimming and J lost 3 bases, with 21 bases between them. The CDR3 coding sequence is TGTGCCAGCAGTGAAGCGCTCCTAGGCAGGGAGGGGGGCTACAATGAGCAGTTCTTC. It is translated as CASSEALLGREGGYNEQFF.

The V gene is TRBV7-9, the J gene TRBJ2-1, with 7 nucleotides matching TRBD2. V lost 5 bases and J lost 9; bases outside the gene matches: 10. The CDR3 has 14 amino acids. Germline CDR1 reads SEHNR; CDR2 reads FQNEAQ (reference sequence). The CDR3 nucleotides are TGTGCCAGCAGCGCCCGGACGGCGGGAGTTGAGCAGTTCTTC. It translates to CASSARTAGVEQFF.

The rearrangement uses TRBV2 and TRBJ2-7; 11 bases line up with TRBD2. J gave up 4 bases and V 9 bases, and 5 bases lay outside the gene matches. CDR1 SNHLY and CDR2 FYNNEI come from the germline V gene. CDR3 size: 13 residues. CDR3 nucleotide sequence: TGTGCCAGTCTAGCGGGAGGCAGTTACGAGCAGTACTTC. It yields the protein CASLAGGSYEQYF.

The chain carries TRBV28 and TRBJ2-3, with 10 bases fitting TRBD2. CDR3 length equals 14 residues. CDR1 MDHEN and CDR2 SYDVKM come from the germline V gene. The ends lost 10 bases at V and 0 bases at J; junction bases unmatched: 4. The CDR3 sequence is CAISGLASTDTQYF. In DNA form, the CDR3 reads TGTGCCATCTCGGGACTAGCGAGCACAGATACGCAGTATTTT.

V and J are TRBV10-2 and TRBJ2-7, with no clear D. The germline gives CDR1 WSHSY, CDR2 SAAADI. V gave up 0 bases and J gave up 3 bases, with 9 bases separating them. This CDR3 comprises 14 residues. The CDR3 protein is CASSESYLYYEQYF. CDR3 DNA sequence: TGCGCCAGCAGTGAGTCGTACTTGTACTACGAGCAGTACTTC.

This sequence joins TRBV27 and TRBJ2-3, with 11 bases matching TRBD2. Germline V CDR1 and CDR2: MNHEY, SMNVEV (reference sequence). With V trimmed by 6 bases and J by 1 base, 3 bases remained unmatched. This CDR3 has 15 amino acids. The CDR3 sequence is CASRLLAGGTDTQYF. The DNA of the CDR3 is TGTGCCAGCAGGTTACTAGCGGGGGGCACAGATACGCAGTATTTT.

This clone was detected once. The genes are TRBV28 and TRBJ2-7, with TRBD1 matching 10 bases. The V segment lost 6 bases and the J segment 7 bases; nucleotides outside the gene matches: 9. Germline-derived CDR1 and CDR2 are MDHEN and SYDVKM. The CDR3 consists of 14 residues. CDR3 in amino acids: CASSSGTGVKEQYF. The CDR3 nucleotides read TGTGCCAGCAGCTCCGGGACAGGGGTGAAGGAGCAGTACTTC.

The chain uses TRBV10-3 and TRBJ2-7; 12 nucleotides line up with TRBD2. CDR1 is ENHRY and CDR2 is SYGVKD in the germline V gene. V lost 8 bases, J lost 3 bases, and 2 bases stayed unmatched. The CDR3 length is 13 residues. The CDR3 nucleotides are TGTGCCATCGGGACTAGCGGGTTCTACGAGCAGTACTTC. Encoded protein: CAIGTSGFYEQYF.

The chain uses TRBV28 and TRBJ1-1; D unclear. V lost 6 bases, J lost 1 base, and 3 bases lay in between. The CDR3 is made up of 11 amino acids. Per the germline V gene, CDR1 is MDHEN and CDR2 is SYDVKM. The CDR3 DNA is TGTGCCAGCAGAGGGAACACTGAAGCTTTCTTT. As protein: CASRGNTEAFF.

The CDR3 DNA is TGTGCCAGCACCCCCGGGGGGGAGGCCAAAAACATTCAGTACTTC. Its protein product is CASTPGGEAKNIQYF. The gene calls are TRBV6-6 and TRBJ2-4; 8 bases map to TRBD2. CDR3 length: 15 amino acids. Germline V gene sequence: CDR1 MNHNY, CDR2 SVGAGI (reference sequence). Trimming removed 7 bases from V and 1 base from J; junction bases left unmatched: 6.

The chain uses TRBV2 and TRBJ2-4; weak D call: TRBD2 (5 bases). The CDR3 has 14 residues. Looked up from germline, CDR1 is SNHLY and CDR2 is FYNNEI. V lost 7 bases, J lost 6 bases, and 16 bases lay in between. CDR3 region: CASNTAGLGNIQYF. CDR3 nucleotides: TGTGCCAGCAATACGGCGGGCCTCGGAAACATTCAGTACTTC.

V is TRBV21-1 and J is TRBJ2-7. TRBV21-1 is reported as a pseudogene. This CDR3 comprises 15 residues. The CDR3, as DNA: TGTGCCAGCAGCAAAGGTAGACGGAACTTCTACGAGCAGTACTTC. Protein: CASSKGRRNFYEQYF.

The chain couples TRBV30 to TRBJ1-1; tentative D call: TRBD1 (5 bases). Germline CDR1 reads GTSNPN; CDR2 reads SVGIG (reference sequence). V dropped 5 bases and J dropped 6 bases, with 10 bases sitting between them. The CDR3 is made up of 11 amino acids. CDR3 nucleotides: TGTGCCTGGGCAAGACAGTCTGAAGCTTTCTTT. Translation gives CAWARQSEAFF.

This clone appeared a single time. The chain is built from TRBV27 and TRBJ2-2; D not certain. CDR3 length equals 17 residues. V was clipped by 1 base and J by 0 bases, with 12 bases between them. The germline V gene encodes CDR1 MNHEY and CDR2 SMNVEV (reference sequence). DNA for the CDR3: TGTGCCAGCAGTTTATTCAAGGACGTTGCGAACACCGGGGAGCTGTTTTTT. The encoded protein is CASSLFKDVANTGELFF.

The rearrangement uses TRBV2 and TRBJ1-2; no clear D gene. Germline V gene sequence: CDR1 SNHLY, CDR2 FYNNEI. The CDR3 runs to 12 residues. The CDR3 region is CAREATNYGYTF. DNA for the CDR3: TGTGCAAGGGAAGCTACTAACTATGGCTACACCTTC.

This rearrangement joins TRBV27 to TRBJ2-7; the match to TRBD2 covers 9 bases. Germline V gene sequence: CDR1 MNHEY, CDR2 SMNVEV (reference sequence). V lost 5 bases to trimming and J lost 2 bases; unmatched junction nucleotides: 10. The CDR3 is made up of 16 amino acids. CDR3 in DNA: TGTGCCAGCAGTCCCGCGGGGGGGGCGGCCCCCTACGAGCAGTACTTC. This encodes CASSPAGGAAPYEQYF.

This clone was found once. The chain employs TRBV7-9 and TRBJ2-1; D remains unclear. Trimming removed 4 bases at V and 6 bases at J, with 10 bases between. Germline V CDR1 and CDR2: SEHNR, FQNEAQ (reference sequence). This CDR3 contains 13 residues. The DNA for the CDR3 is TGTGCCAGCAGCTCGATAGACCCCAATGAGCAGTTCTTC. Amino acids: CASSSIDPNEQFF.

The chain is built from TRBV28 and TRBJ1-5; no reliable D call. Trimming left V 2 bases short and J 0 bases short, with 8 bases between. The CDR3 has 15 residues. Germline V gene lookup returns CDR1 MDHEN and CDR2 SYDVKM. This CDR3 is CASSLGVGSNQPQHF. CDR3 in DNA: TGTGCCAGCAGTTTAGGAGTAGGTAGCAATCAGCCCCAGCATTTT.

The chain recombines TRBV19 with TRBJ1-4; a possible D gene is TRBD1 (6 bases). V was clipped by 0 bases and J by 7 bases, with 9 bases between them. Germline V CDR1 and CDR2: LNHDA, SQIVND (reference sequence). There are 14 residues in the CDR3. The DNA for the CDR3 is TGTGCCAGTAGTATAGAATTGGGGGCTGAAAAACTGTTTTTT. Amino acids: CASSIELGAEKLFF.

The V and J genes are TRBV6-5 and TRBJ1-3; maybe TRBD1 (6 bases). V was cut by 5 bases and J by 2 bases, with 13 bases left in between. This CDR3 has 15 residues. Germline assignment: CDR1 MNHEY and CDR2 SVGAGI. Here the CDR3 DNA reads TGTGCCAGCAGTGACTACAGGGAGACTGGAAACACCATATATTTT. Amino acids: CASSDYRETGNTIYF.

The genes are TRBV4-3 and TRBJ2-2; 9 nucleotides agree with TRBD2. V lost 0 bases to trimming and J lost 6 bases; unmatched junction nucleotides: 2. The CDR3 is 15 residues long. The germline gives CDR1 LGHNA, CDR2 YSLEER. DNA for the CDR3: TGCGCCAGCAGCCAAGACCGACTAGCGGCCGGGGAGCTGTTTTTT. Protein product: CASSQDRLAAGELFF.

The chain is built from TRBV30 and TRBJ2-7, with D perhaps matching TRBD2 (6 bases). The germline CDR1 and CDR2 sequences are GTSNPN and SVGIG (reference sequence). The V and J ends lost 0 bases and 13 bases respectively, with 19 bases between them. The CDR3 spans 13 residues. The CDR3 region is CAWSVPYSGLFYF. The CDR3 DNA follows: TGTGCCTGGAGTGTACCGTATAGCGGTTTGTTTTACTTC. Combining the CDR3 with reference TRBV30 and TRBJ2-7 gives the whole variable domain SQTIHQWPATLVQPVGSPLSLECTVEGTSNPNLYWYRQAAGRGLQLLFYSVGIGQISSEVPQNLSASRPQDRQFILSSKKLLLSDSGFYLCAWSVPYSGLFYFGPGTRLTVT.

The CDR3 coding sequence is TGTGCCAGCAGCCGGACGGGGACTACGAACAATGAGCAGTTCTTC. This gives the protein CASSRTGTTNNEQFF. The chain links TRBV7-9 to TRBJ2-1; 7 bases match TRBD2. Trimming cost V 5 bases and J 5 bases; bases outside gene matches: 9. The germline CDR1 and CDR2 sequences are SEHNR and FQNEAQ (reference sequence). This CDR3 region has 15 residues.

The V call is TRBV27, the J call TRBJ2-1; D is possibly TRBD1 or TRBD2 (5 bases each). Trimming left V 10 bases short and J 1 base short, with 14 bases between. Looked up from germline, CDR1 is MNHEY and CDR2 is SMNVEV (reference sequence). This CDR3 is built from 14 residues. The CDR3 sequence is CATSGTVSYNEQFF. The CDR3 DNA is TGTGCCACCTCCGGGACGGTGTCCTACAATGAGCAGTTCTTC.

CDR3 residues: CASSFTSGTSSEQYF. The DNA for the CDR3 is TGTGCCAGCAGCTTTACTAGCGGGACTTCATCCGAGCAGTACTTC. The chain employs TRBV5-4 and TRBJ2-7; 10 bases agree with TRBD2. The junction had 8 bases not matched to a gene; V was cut back by 2 bases and J by 6 bases. Germline V lookup: CDR1 SGHNT, CDR2 YYREEE (reference sequence). The CDR3 length is 15 residues.

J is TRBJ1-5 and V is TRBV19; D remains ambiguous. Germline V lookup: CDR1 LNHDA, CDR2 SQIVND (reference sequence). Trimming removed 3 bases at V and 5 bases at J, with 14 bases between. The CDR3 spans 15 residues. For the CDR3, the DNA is TGTGCCAGTAGTATTCTTTGGCCCGGTTATCAGCCCCAGCATTTT. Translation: CASSILWPGYQPQHF.

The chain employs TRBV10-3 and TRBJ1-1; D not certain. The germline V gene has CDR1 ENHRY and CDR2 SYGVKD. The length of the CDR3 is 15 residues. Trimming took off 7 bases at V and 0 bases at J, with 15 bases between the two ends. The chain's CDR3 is CAITVAAEMNTEAFF. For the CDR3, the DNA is TGTGCCATCACCGTGGCGGCGGAAATGAACACTGAAGCTTTCTTT.

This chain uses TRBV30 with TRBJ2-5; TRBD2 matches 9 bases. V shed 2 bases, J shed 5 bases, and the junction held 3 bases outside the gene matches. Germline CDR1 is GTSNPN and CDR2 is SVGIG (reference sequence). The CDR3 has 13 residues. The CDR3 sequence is CAWSSTSGETQYF. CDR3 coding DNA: TGTGCCTGGAGTTCCACTAGCGGGGAGACCCAGTACTTC.